Presented here are 8 T cell receptor beta chains from one specimen sequenced in a study of cytomegalovirus exposure and HLA in healthy donors. Primers: 60 Vbeta forward and 13 Jbeta reverse. Produced via immunoSEQ multiplex PCR; TCRdb's table is partial and in-frame only. The table lists approximately 77,000 clones, 70% to 85% of them singletons, with roughly 7.2% in the top ten. Sequenced material: PBMCs. Receptor source: a woman aged 40 to 50 in good health and CMV-seronegative.

The chain joins TRBV18 to TRBJ1-1; D unclear. V was pared by 4 bases and J by 4 bases, with 16 bases between. Germline V gives CDR1 KGHSH, CDR2 LQKENI. This CDR3 comprises 15 residues. CDR3 region: CASSLNGYGGTEAFF. As DNA, the CDR3 is TGTGCCAGCTCACTAAATGGGTATGGAGGCACTGAAGCTTTCTTT.

The chain is built from TRBV11-2 and TRBJ1-1; TRBD1 matches at 10 bases. This CDR3 comprises 19 residues. The V gene end was trimmed by 0 bases and the J gene end by 4 bases; junction bases not matched to a gene: 14. Germline CDR1 is SGHAT and CDR2 is FQNNGV. CDR3 protein: CASSLESVGDRGRVTEAFF. DNA of the CDR3: TGTGCCAGCAGCTTAGAAAGTGTCGGGGACAGGGGCCGGGTCACTGAAGCTTTCTTT.

The gene calls are TRBV7-3 and TRBJ2-3; TRBD1 is a possible D gene (6 bases). The V gene's germline CDR1 is SGHTA and CDR2 FQGTGA. V lost 5 bases and J 2 bases, leaving 14 bases between the germline ends. The CDR3 runs to 15 residues. This CDR3 reads CASSRQAGYTDTQYF. The CDR3 DNA follows: TGTGCCAGCAGCCGACAGGCTGGATACACAGATACGCAGTATTTT.

The V call is TRBV19, the J call TRBJ1-5; 8 bases match TRBD1. CDR1 is LNHDA, CDR2 SQIVND, per germline (reference sequence). The length of the CDR3 is 16 residues. The J segment lost 6 bases and the V segment lost 6 bases, leaving 13 bases of the junction unmatched. The chain's CDR3 is CASSNRLGQVSQPQHF. The CDR3 DNA sequence: TGTGCCAGTAGCAACAGACTGGGACAGGTCAGTCAGCCCCAGCATTTT.

This chain uses TRBV13 with TRBJ2-7; 8 bases match TRBD2. Germline V CDR1 and CDR2: PRHDT, FYEKMQ (reference sequence). The CDR3 totals 15 residues. With 0 bases clipped from V and 3 bases from J, the junction kept 4 bases outside the gene matches. The CDR3 here is CASSLGRGGDYEQYF. The CDR3 DNA sequence: TGTGCCAGCAGCTTAGGCCGGGGGGGTGACTACGAGCAGTACTTC.

This chain joins TRBV28 and TRBJ2-7, with TRBD2 matching 11 bases. V dropped 2 bases and J dropped 3; count of bases not matched to a gene: 12. CDR1 and CDR2 from the germline V gene are MDHEN and SYDVKM. The CDR3 loop spans 18 amino acids. CDR3: CASSLIIGTSGFNYEQYF. In nucleotides, the CDR3 is TGTGCCAGCAGTTTAATTATCGGGACTAGCGGATTTAACTACGAGCAGTACTTC.

The chain has TRBV19 and TRBJ2-6, with D perhaps matching TRBD1 (5 bases). The CDR3 totals 15 residues. Looked up from germline, CDR1 is LNHDA and CDR2 is SQIVND (reference sequence). Trimming left V 4 bases short and J 1 base short, with 8 bases between. The CDR3 bases are TGTGCCAGTAGTACAACAGGATCTGGGGCCAACGTCCTGACTTTC. It is translated as CASSTTGSGANVLTF.

The chain combines TRBV5-4 with TRBJ2-5; TRBD1 is a possible D gene (5 bases). Per the germline V gene, CDR1 is SGHNT and CDR2 is YYREEE (reference sequence). Trimming removed 0 bases from V and 3 bases from J, with 9 bases in between. The CDR3 consists of 14 residues. CDR3 nucleotides: TGTGCCAGCAGCTTGGGGGCAGGGAAAGAGACCCAGTACTTC. It encodes CASSLGAGKETQYF.